These 3 T cell receptor beta chains were all obtained from the same sample, sequenced in a study of cytomegalovirus exposure and HLA in healthy donors. Amplification used 60 Vbeta primers and 13 Jbeta primers. Sequenced by immunoSEQ multiplex PCR; TCRdb stores in-frame clones only, minus some. This table has around 190,000 clones, approximately 86% appearing once. The sequenced sample was PBMCs. These receptor sequences come from a boy between 2 and 10 years old in good health and CMV-seronegative.

V and J are TRBV28 and TRBJ1-2; D gene unclear. Per germline, CDR1 MDHEN and CDR2 SYDVKM. The CDR3 consists of 12 residues. V lost 1 base to trimming and J lost 6 bases, with 6 bases between them. The CDR3 loop is CASSLSGDGYTF. CDR3 bases: TGTGCCAGCAGTTTATCCGGGGATGGCTACACCTTC.

The V call is TRBV5-1, the J call TRBJ2-3; 14 bases fit TRBD2. CDR1 SGHRS and CDR2 YFSETQ come from the germline V gene. J lost 0 bases, V lost 0 bases, and 9 bases had no gene match. The CDR3 has 20 amino acids. For the CDR3, the DNA is TGCGCCAGCAGCTTGGCTACGACTAGCGGGGGGGCCCTTAGCACAGATACGCAGTATTTT. Translating it yields CASSLATTSGGALSTDTQYF. Combining the CDR3 with reference TRBV5-1 and TRBJ2-3 gives the whole variable domain KAGVTQTPRYLIKTRGQQVTLSCSPISGHRSVSWYQQTPGQGLQFLFEYFSETQRNKGNFPGRFSGRQFSNSRSEMNVSTLELGDSALYLCASSLATTSGGALSTDTQYFGPGTRLTVL.

This clone was found a few times. The chain employs TRBV6-1 and TRBJ1-3; 8 bases are shared with TRBD1. The junction had 5 bases not matched to a gene; V was cut back by 6 bases and J by 4 bases. CDR1 is MNHNS and CDR2 is SASEGT in the germline V gene. This CDR3 contains 14 residues. The CDR3 DNA sequence: TGTGCCAGCAGAAGGACAGGGATCGGAAACACCATATATTTT. It translates to CASRRTGIGNTIYF.